This TCR beta chain was captured in a study of shared T cell receptors in the human thymus. Trimming shortened V by 4 bases and J by 3 bases, and 16 bases separated the two germline ends. Germline loops: CDR1 SGHNT, CDR2 YYREEE (reference sequence). The CDR3 spans 15 residues. TCRdb keeps only in-frame clones here, not all; method: immunoSEQ multiplex PCR. The table has roughly 710,000 clones, approximately 83% seen once. This same sample was also part of a study on human thymus T cells. That paper adds: Thymic tissue was derived from resections collected during corrective heart surgery. Within thymic and blood repertoires, V and J gene usage appeared to be biased. A high degree of thymic repertoire overlap among unrelated individuals was reported in related research.

This clonotype was sampled from a girl under three years old with a congenital heart defect. The specimen was thymocytes. The chain employs TRBV5-4 and TRBJ2-5; D may be TRBD1 (7 bases). The CDR3 spells CASSHHGGGEETQYF. In DNA, the CDR3 is TGTGCCAGCAGCCATCATGGAGGGGGCGAAGAGACCCAGTACTTC.